This T cell receptor beta chain was recorded in a study of spatial heterogeneity in lung cancer. On the study more broadly: Sequence detection consistently recorded a greater number of beta-chain than alpha-chain sequences.

This clonotype was found many times. Time point meaning: blood at routine non-recurrence follow-up after resection. Unsorted tumor, nontumor lung tissue or cryopreserved PBMC supplied the whole RNA. The CDR3 is 16 amino acids. V dropped 4 bases and J dropped 5 bases, with 17 bases sitting between them. Germline loops: CDR1 MDHEN, CDR2 SYDVKM. A single record per CDR3 protein comes from TCRdb applying MiXCR to the 5' RACE reads. The sample lists around 30,000 distinct CDR3 sequences; 5% to 6% were seen once. The TCR comes from a male donor with early-stage non-small cell lung cancer. The specimen was PBMCs, collected at follow-up. This chain links TRBV28 with TRBJ2-2; the D gene is possibly TRBD2 (5 bases). The CDR3 sequence is CASSSPGELLTGELFF. CDR3 bases: TGTGCCAGCAGTTCCCCCGGGGAGCTACTAACCGGGGAGCTGTTTTTT. The full variable domain, with the rest looked up from reference TRBV28 and TRBJ2-2, is DVKVTQSSRYLVKRTGEKVFLECVQDMDHENMFWYRQDPGLGLRLIYFSYDVKMKEKGDIPEGYSVSREKKERFSLILESASTNQTSMYLCASSSPGELLTGELFFGEGSRLTVL.